Given below is one T cell receptor beta chain in context. V lost 6 bases, J lost 3 bases, and 10 bases stayed unmatched. Germline CDR1 and CDR2: SGHDT and YYEEEE. CDR3 length: 15 amino acids. The data belong to a study of blood T cell repertoires in COVID-19. Produced via immunoSEQ multiplex PCR; TCRdb's table is partial and in-frame only. The sample includes roughly 97,000 clones, over 75% seen only once; the top ten take just under 20%. Sequencing was performed on peripheral blood. The chain employs TRBV5-6 and TRBJ2-7; TRBD1 agrees at 9 bases. This sequence originates from a human donor in a cohort sampled during active COVID-19. The CDR3 region is CASNPEGDRVYEQYF. DNA for the CDR3: TGTGCCAGCAATCCGGAGGGGGACAGGGTCTACGAGCAGTACTTC.